This TCR beta chain came from a study of neurological immune-mediated disorders. Findings of the study overall: HTLV-1-associated myelopathy led in TCR clonal expansion, while multiple sclerosis ranked lowest, below healthy controls. Expanded clones shared no CDR3 amino acid sequences across subjects, suggesting private repertoires in all groups.

This clonotype was observed many times. The antigen remains unidentified. 5'RACE employing 10-nucleotide random UMIs yielded the cDNA. From the 5' RACE reads, TCRdb called clonotypes with MiXCR, one entry per CDR3 protein. The sample carries 55,000 to 70,000 distinct CDR3 sequences, 11% recorded once. Trimming removed 2 bases at V and 0 bases at J, with 5 bases between. From germline, CDR1 is SGHAT and CDR2 FQNNGV. This CDR3 region has 13 residues. The starting material, 2 million PBMCs stored at -80 C, gave rise to the unsorted libraries. The sequence came from a man between 60 and 70 years old in good health. Source material: PBMCs. V gene TRBV11-2 combines with J gene TRBJ2-7, with unresolved D. CDR3 in amino acids: CASSLSDSYEQYF. The CDR3 coding sequence is TGTGCCAGCAGCTTATCTGACTCCTACGAGCAGTACTTC.